This TCR beta chain originates from a study of T-cell reconstitution after alpha-beta-depleted transplantation in children. Using unique molecular identifiers, the investigators prepared the TCRbeta library. TCRdb passed the PCR reads through MiXCR, listing each CDR3 protein once. The repertoire has around 410,000 distinct CDR3 sequences, approximately 11% of them found once; the top ten carry nearly 5.5%. Germline assignment: CDR1 LGHDT and CDR2 YNNKEL (reference sequence). The CDR3 contains 15 residues. Trimming pared 0 bases from V and 6 bases from J, leaving 11 bases between. This rearrangement joins TRBV3-1 to TRBJ2-2, with a possible D match to TRBD2 (5 bases). The TCR sequence derives from a human donor who donated a stem cell graft to a child with acute myeloid leukemia. This sample comprised PBMCs from the stem cell graft donor, obtained from the stem cell graft. CDR3 region: CASSQDWERSGELFF. CDR3 nucleotides: TGTGCCAGCAGCCAAGATTGGGAGAGGTCCGGGGAGCTGTTTTTT. The full variable domain, completed using reference TRBV3-1 and TRBJ2-2, is DTAVSQTPKYLVTQMGNDKSIKCEQNLGHDTMYWYKQDSKKFLKIMFSYNNKELIINETVPNRFSPKSPDKAHLNLHINSLELGDSAVYFCASSQDWERSGELFFGEGSRLTVL.